These 9 T cell receptor beta chains share one sample of origin, sequenced in a study of patients and donors after allogeneic stem cell transplantation. TCRdb used MiXCR to reprocess the RT-PCR reads, holding one entry per CDR3 protein. The repertoire consists of 110,000 or so distinct CDR3 sequences, with 35% occurring once and the leading ten covering about 27%. The sample consisted of blood, either unsorted or a sorted T cell fraction (not recorded which). These receptors all stem from a human donor who was either an allogeneic HSCT recipient or a stem cell or donor lymphocyte infusion donor (not recorded which). It is not recorded whose cells these are; they may come from a transplant donor.

The table lists this clonotype with a few counts. The chain is built from TRBV28 and TRBJ1-4; possibly TRBD1 for D (6 bases). CDR3 size: 14 residues. Germline V gives CDR1 MDHEN, CDR2 SYDVKM. V was clipped by 5 bases and J by 14 bases, with 21 bases between them. In DNA, the CDR3 is TGTGCCAGCAGTGAACTACCCCGGACAGATAATCTGTTTTTT. Its protein product is CASSELPRTDNLFF.

In this sample, this clonotype turned up a few times. The V call is TRBV7-2, the J call TRBJ2-1; no clear D gene. The CDR3 is 11 amino acids. The ends were cut back, 2 bases at V and 8 bases at J, with 4 bases in the middle. The germline V gene has CDR1 SGHTA and CDR2 FQGNSA. This chain's CDR3 is CASSLIYEQFF. As DNA, the CDR3 is TGTGCCAGCAGCTTAATCTATGAGCAGTTCTTC.

This clonotype was picked up a small number of times. The V gene is TRBV7-3, the J gene TRBJ2-1; 7 positions match TRBD2. With 2 bases clipped from V and 7 bases from J, the junction kept 5 bases outside the gene matches. The CDR3 runs 14 residues. Germline values: CDR1 SGHTA, CDR2 FQGTGA. CDR3 sequence (DNA): TGTGCCAGCAGCTTATCAGCGGGAAATAATGAGCAGTTCTTC. It codes for CASSLSAGNNEQFF.

This clonotype occurred a few times. The V call is TRBV7-9, the J call TRBJ1-3; weak D call: TRBD1 (6 bases). This CDR3 is built from 17 residues. Per germline, CDR1 SEHNR and CDR2 FQNEAQ (reference sequence). Trimming took off 1 base at V and 5 bases at J, with 18 bases between the two ends. The CDR3 DNA sequence: TGTGCCAGCAGCTTAGGGGACATAAGGGCCTTGCGAAACACCATATATTTT. It encodes CASSLGDIRALRNTIYF.

This clonotype was recorded a few times. V usage is TRBV5-1 and J usage is TRBJ2-5; D not certain. V lost 3 bases, J lost 5 bases, and 8 bases lay in between. The CDR3 is 12 amino acids. Per germline, CDR1 SGHRS and CDR2 YFSETQ. The CDR3 sequence: CASSSLSETQYF. Here the CDR3 DNA reads TGCGCCAGCAGCTCCTTATCGGAGACCCAGTACTTC.

The gene calls are TRBV13 and TRBJ2-1, with D possibly TRBD2 on 5 matching bases. The CDR3 is 14 residues long. V was pared by 3 bases and J by 0 bases, with 6 bases between. The germline CDR1 and CDR2 sequences are PRHDT and FYEKMQ (reference sequence). The CDR3: CASSFGVSYNEQFF. As DNA, the CDR3 is TGTGCCAGCAGCTTCGGGGTCTCCTACAATGAGCAGTTCTTC. The entire variable domain, with the rest obtained from reference TRBV13 and TRBJ2-1, is as follows: AAGVIQSPRHLIKEKRETATLKCYPIPRHDTVYWYQQGPGQDPQFLISFYEKMQSDKGSIPDRFSAQQFSDYHSELNMSSLELGDSALYFCASSFGVSYNEQFFGPGTRLTVL.

The rearrangement joins TRBV14 to TRBJ2-1; D could derive from TRBD1 or TRBD2 (6 bases each). The germline CDR1 and CDR2 sequences are SGHDN and FVKESK. This CDR3 has 15 residues. V lost 4 bases, J lost 6 bases, and 16 bases lay in between. The CDR3 region has the DNA TGTGCCAGCAGCCCGCTGAGGGGGGTTTTCAATGAGCAGTTCTTC. As protein: CASSPLRGVFNEQFF.

The chain employs TRBV4-2 and TRBJ2-7, with TRBD2 as a possible D gene (6 bases). Germline values: CDR1 LGHNA, CDR2 YNFKEQ. Trimming removed 0 bases from V and 2 bases from J, with 11 bases in between. This CDR3 has 15 amino acids. The CDR3 DNA reads TGTGCCAGCAGCCAAGAAGGCGGGGCTACCTACGAGCAGTACTTC. Amino acid sequence: CASSQEGGATYEQYF.

This clonotype was seen more than once but under ten times. DNA of the CDR3: TGTGCCAGCACCAAAGGACCGTTAACTAATCAGCCCCAGCATTTT. Translated: CASTKGPLTNQPQHF. The chain is built from TRBV5-6 and TRBJ1-5; unclear D gene. The CDR3 spans 15 residues. Trimming took off 6 bases at V and 4 bases at J, with 17 bases between the two ends. Germline assignment: CDR1 SGHDT and CDR2 YYEEEE.